The present TCR beta chain was sequenced within a study of type 1 regulatory T cells. The germline gives CDR1 SEHNR, CDR2 FQNEAQ (reference sequence). Trimming took 4 bases from V and 1 from J; bases not matched to a gene: 5. This CDR3 spans 16 amino acids. This clonotype was observed a handful of times. One entry per CDR3 protein, called by TCRdb with MiXCR from the reads. This table has about 97,000 distinct CDR3 sequences, around a third appearing once. The sequencing sample was made of CD4+ T cells, either the whole sample or a sorted fraction (not recorded which). This sequence joins TRBV7-9 and TRBJ2-2, with 8 bases fitting TRBD1. The receptor's source is a human donor in good health. CDR3 in amino acids: CASSWNRGKNTGELFF. CDR3 bases: TGTGCCAGCAGCTGGAACAGGGGGAAGAACACCGGGGAGCTGTTTTTT.